These T cell receptor beta chains were read from a single sample in a study of T cell responses to AZD1222 COVID-19 vaccine. Sequencing used immunoSEQ multiplex PCR; TCRdb keeps in-frame clones, though not all of them. Found here are roughly 80,000 clones, roughly 90% of them singletons; the top ten hold 3.5% to 5%. The specimen comprised peripheral blood, sampled on day 0 of AZD1222 vaccination. These receptors originate from an adult in good health. Each CDR3 is given with its conserved first and last residue. The order of the fields is D gene, clone size, V gene, CDR3 length, J gene, CDR3 DNA, CDR3 protein. A D gene is named only where the DNA matches it firmly. The listing skips clone size in some rows; elsewhere it reads once, few, many or a size class.

D: NA
size: NA
V: TRBV18
length: 15
J: TRBJ1-1
DNA: TGTGCCAGCTCACCGCTTCAGGAATCTGGCACTGAAGCTTTCTTT
CDR3: CASSPLQESGTEAFF

D: TRBD1
size: NA
V: TRBV7-9
length: 15
J: TRBJ1-6
DNA: TGTGCCAGCAGCTCCGACAGGGTTTCAAGGGCACCCCTCCACTTT
CDR3: CASSSDRVSRAPLHF

D: TRBD2
size: NA
V: TRBV3-1/TRBV3-2
length: 15
J: TRBJ2-7
DNA: TGTGCCAGCAGCCAACTAGCGGGACCGGGGAGCGAGCAGTACTTC
CDR3: CASSQLAGPGSEQYF

D: NA
size: NA
V: TRBV24-1
length: 11
J: TRBJ1-1
DNA: TGTGCCACCAGTGCGGGGACTGAAGCTTTCTTT
CDR3: CATSAGTEAFF

D: NA
size: NA
V: TRBV20-1
length: 11
J: TRBJ2-3
DNA: TGCAGTGCTAGAGATCATGATACGCAGTATTTT
CDR3: CSARDHDTQYF

D: NA
size: NA
V: TRBV6-5
length: 15
J: TRBJ1-2
DNA: TGTGCCAGCAGTTACAGGGCCCTAACTAACTATGGCTACACCTTC
CDR3: CASSYRALTNYGYTF

D: NA
size: NA
V: TRBV7-9
length: 15
J: TRBJ1-1
DNA: TGTGCCAGCAGACCCCGACAAACAATGAACACTGAAGCTTTCTTT
CDR3: CASRPRQTMNTEAFF

D: NA
size: NA
V: TRBV4-1
length: 15
J: TRBJ1-4
DNA: TGCGCCAGCAGCCAAGATTTCAGAGCTAATGAAAAACTGTTTTTT
CDR3: CASSQDFRANEKLFF

D: NA
size: NA
V: TRBV28
length: 16
J: TRBJ2-6
DNA: TGTGCCAGCCTCGGCCGAGGTGCCGCTGGGGCCAACGTCCTGACTTTC
CDR3: CASLGRGAAGANVLTF

D: TRBD2
size: NA
V: TRBV6-6
length: 12
J: TRBJ2-1
DNA: TGTGCCAGCAGTCCTAGCGGGGGGTTTTGGTTCTTC
CDR3: CASSPSGGFWFF

D: TRBD2
size: NA
V: TRBV5-1
length: 17
J: TRBJ2-3
DNA: TGCGCCAGCAGTATCAGCCCGGGACTAGCGGACACAGATACGCAGTATTTT
CDR3: CASSISPGLADTDTQYF

D: TRBD2
size: once
V: TRBV6-2/TRBV6-3
length: 15
J: TRBJ2-7
DNA: TGTGCCAGCAGTGGTTGGACTAGCGTCTCCTACGAGCAGTACTTC
CDR3: CASSGWTSVSYEQYF

D: TRBD1
size: NA
V: TRBV7-8
length: 15
J: TRBJ2-7
DNA: TGTGCCAGCAGCCCAAAGCGTACAGGGGCCGGGGAGCAGTACTTC
CDR3: CASSPKRTGAGEQYF

D: TRBD2
size: NA
V: TRBV27
length: 13
J: TRBJ2-3
DNA: TGTGCCAGCGCGGGAGTGAGGGCAGATACGCAGTATTTT
CDR3: CASAGVRADTQYF

D: NA
size: NA
V: TRBV13
length: 16
J: TRBJ2-6
DNA: TGTGCCAGCAGCTTTAGGGGGTTCTCTGGGGCCAACGTCCTGACTTTC
CDR3: CASSFRGFSGANVLTF

D: NA
size: NA
V: TRBV7-9
length: 16
J: TRBJ1-2
DNA: TGTGCCAGCAGCTTAGCCCCAACAGGAATTAACTATGGCTACACCTTC
CDR3: CASSLAPTGINYGYTF

D: NA
size: NA
V: TRBV18
length: 11
J: TRBJ1-3
DNA: TGTGCCAGCTCACGAGGGGACACCATATATTTT
CDR3: CASSRGDTIYF

D: NA
size: NA
V: TRBV7-2
length: 16
J: TRBJ2-7
DNA: TGTGCCAGCAGCACGATAGCGGCACGGAGCTCCTACGAGCAGTACTTC
CDR3: CASSTIAARSSYEQYF

D: NA
size: NA
V: TRBV20-1
length: 11
J: TRBJ2-5
DNA: TGCAGTGCTCTACTACGTGAGACCCAGTACTTC
CDR3: CSALLRETQYF

D: TRBD2
size: NA
V: TRBV11-3
length: 16
J: TRBJ2-1
DNA: TGTGCCAGCAGCTCAACTAGCGTAAGCTCCTACAATGAGCAGTTCTTC
CDR3: CASSSTSVSSYNEQFF

D: NA
size: NA
V: TRBV27
length: 13
J: TRBJ1-5
DNA: TGTGCCAGCGGACCTAGAGGCAATCAGCCCCAGCATTTT
CDR3: CASGPRGNQPQHF

D: NA
size: NA
V: TRBV30
length: 16
J: TRBJ2-3
DNA: TGTGCCTGGAGTCAGAAGTCAATGGGGGTCACAGATACGCAGTATTTT
CDR3: CAWSQKSMGVTDTQYF

D: TRBD2
size: NA
V: TRBV6-6
length: 14
J: TRBJ2-3
DNA: TGTGCCAGCTCTCCGGGGGGGGTGGCAGATACGCAGTATTTT
CDR3: CASSPGGVADTQYF

D: NA
size: NA
V: TRBV7-2
length: 15
J: TRBJ1-6
DNA: TGTGCCAGCAGCTTAAGCCCATTTTGGAATTCACCCCTCCACTTT
CDR3: CASSLSPFWNSPLHF

D: TRBD2
size: NA
V: TRBV7-2
length: 14
J: TRBJ2-7
DNA: TGTGCCAGCAGCCATAGCGGGAGGGGCTACGAGCAGTACTTC
CDR3: CASSHSGRGYEQYF

D: TRBD1
size: NA
V: TRBV2
length: 15
J: TRBJ1-4
DNA: TGTGCCAGCGGAAGGACAGGGGCAACTAATGAAAAACTGTTTTTT
CDR3: CASGRTGATNEKLFF

D: TRBD1
size: NA
V: TRBV5-4
length: 14
J: TRBJ1-1
DNA: TGTGCCAGCAGCCAGACAGGGGTGGGCACTGAAGCTTTCTTT
CDR3: CASSQTGVGTEAFF

D: NA
size: NA
V: TRBV2
length: 12
J: TRBJ1-5
DNA: TGTGCCAGCATGCAGGGTAATCAGCCCCAGCATTTT
CDR3: CASMQGNQPQHF

D: NA
size: NA
V: TRBV7-2
length: 16
J: TRBJ2-1
DNA: TGTGCCAGCAGCTTAGGGCTCAGGGTATCCTACAATGAGCAGTTCTTC
CDR3: CASSLGLRVSYNEQFF

D: NA
size: NA
V: TRBV30
length: 14
J: TRBJ1-1
DNA: TGTGCCTGGAGTAGTGAGATTATGAACACTGAAGCTTTCTTT
CDR3: CAWSSEIMNTEAFF

D: NA
size: NA
V: TRBV6-4
length: 16
J: TRBJ2-1
DNA: TGTGCCAGCAGTGACTCGAGCCTTAGCTACTACAATGAGCAGTTCTTC
CDR3: CASSDSSLSYYNEQFF

D: NA
size: NA
V: TRBV30
length: 14
J: TRBJ1-6
DNA: TGTGCCTGGGACCGTTATGGGGGTAATTCACCCCTCCACTTT
CDR3: CAWDRYGGNSPLHF

D: NA
size: NA
V: TRBV10-3
length: 11
J: TRBJ2-2
DNA: TGTGCCATCAACTTGATCGGGGAGCTGTTTTTT
CDR3: CAINLIGELFF

D: NA
size: once
V: TRBV19
length: 13
J: TRBJ1-4
DNA: TGTGCCAGTAGTATAATGGAGGGAGAAAAACTGTTTTTT
CDR3: CASSIMEGEKLFF

D: NA
size: NA
V: TRBV6-5
length: 13
J: TRBJ1-1
DNA: TGTGCCAGCAGAAGCCAGGGGACCACTGAAGCTTTCTTT
CDR3: CASRSQGTTEAFF

D: TRBD1
size: NA
V: TRBV9
length: 14
J: TRBJ2-5
DNA: TGTGCCAGCAGCAAAGGGACAGGGAGGGAGACCCAGTACTTC
CDR3: CASSKGTGRETQYF

D: TRBD2
size: NA
V: TRBV10-3
length: 13
J: TRBJ2-5
DNA: TGTGCCATCAGTGACGGGACTAAAGAGACCCAGTACTTC
CDR3: CAISDGTKETQYF

D: NA
size: NA
V: TRBV7-2
length: 15
J: TRBJ2-5
DNA: TGTGCCAGCAGCTTCAGGTCCCCAGGAGCCACGGCCCAGTACTTC
CDR3: CASSFRSPGATAQYF

D: NA
size: NA
V: TRBV15
length: 14
J: TRBJ1-5
DNA: TGTGCCACCAGCAGAGACAGGGGAGTACAGCCCCAGCATTTT
CDR3: CATSRDRGVQPQHF

D: NA
size: NA
V: TRBV13
length: 13
J: TRBJ2-3
DNA: TGTGCCAGCAGCTTGGGGAGCACAGATACGCAGTATTTT
CDR3: CASSLGSTDTQYF

D: TRBD1
size: NA
V: TRBV6-5
length: 15
J: TRBJ1-1
DNA: TGTGCCAGCAGTCCCGGGACAGGGTTAGGGACTGAAGCTTTCTTT
CDR3: CASSPGTGLGTEAFF